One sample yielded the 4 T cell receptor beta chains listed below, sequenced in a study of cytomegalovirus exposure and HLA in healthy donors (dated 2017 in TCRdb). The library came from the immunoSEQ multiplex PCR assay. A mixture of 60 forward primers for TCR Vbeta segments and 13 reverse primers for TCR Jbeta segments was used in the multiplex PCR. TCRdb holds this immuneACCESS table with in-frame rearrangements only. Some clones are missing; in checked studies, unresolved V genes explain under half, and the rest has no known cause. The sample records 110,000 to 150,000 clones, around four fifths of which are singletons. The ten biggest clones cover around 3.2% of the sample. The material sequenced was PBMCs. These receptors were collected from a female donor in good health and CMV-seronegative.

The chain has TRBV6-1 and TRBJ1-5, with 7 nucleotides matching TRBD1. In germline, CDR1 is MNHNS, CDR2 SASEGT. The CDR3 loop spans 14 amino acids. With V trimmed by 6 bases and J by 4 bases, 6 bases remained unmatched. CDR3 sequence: CASSVGTANQPQHF. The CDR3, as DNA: TGTGCCAGCAGCGTGGGGACAGCAAATCAGCCCCAGCATTTT.

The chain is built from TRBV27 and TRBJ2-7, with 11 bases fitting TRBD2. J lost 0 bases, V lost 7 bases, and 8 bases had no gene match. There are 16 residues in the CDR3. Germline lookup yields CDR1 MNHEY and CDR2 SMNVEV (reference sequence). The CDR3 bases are TGTGCCAGCATAGGGCTAGCGGGGGGAAGCTCCTACGAGCAGTACTTC. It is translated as CASIGLAGGSSYEQYF.

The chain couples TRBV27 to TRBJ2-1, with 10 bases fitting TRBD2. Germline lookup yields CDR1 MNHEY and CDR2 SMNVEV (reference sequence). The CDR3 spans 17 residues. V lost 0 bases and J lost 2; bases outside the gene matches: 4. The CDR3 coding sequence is TGTGCCAGCAGTTTATCGCTGACTAGCGGGCCCTACAATGAGCAGTTCTTC. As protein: CASSLSLTSGPYNEQFF.

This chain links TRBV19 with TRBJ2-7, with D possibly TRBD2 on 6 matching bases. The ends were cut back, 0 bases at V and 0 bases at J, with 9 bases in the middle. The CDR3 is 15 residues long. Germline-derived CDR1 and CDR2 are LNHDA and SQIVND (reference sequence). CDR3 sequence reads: CASSIDGGSSYEQYF. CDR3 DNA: TGTGCCAGTAGTATAGATGGAGGGAGCTCCTACGAGCAGTACTTC.